This T cell receptor beta chain was recovered during a study of T cell responses to AZD1222 COVID-19 vaccine. Analyses pooled second doses at about 4 or about 12 weeks. The data were produced by immunoSEQ multiplex PCR, yet TCRdb's version contains in-frame clones alone and is incomplete. In the table there are under 200,000 clones, roughly 94% of which are singletons. Germline V gives CDR1 MNHNS, CDR2 SASEGT. The CDR3 has 15 amino acids. J lost 8 bases, V lost 2 bases, and 6 bases had no gene match. This receptor was obtained from an adult who received the AZD1222 COVID-19 vaccine. Specimen: peripheral blood, collected 28 days after the second AZD1222 dose. The chain combines TRBV6-1 with TRBJ1-2; 12 bases agree with TRBD1. This CDR3 is CASSERGQGARGYTF. The DNA of the CDR3 is TGTGCCAGCAGTGAACGGGGACAGGGGGCGAGAGGCTACACCTTC.